The T cell receptor (beta chain) under discussion was sequenced for a study of Graves' ophthalmopathy and Graves' hyperthyroidism. The CDR3 has 16 amino acids. Per germline, CDR1 MNHEY and CDR2 SVGAGI. V gave up 6 bases and J gave up 7 bases; unmatched junction bases: 13. Amplification targeted the TCR beta CDR3 regions, with RNA transcripts as the source material. HTBI primers were employed in first-round RT-PCR, then a second-round multiplex PCR followed. Via MiXCR, TCRdb re-called the multiplex PCR reads, giving one row per CDR3 protein. The table includes a few hundred thousand distinct CDR3 sequences, about 35% detected once.

The gene calls are TRBV6-5 and TRBJ1-4; the match to TRBD1 covers 8 bases. The sample comprised peripheral blood or thyroid tissue (not recorded which). The receptor's source is an adult man with Graves' hyperthyroidism. CDR3 in DNA: TGTGCCAGCAGGTGGAGAGCCGGGACAGGCACTGAAAAACTGTTTTTT. Translated: CASRWRAGTGTEKLFF.